Listed here are 19 T cell receptor beta chains from one sample, sequenced in a study of cytomegalovirus exposure and HLA in healthy donors listed by TCRdb under 2017. The library was obtained by the immunoSEQ multiplex PCR assay. A mixture of 60 forward primers for TCR Vbeta segments and 13 reverse primers for TCR Jbeta segments was used in the multiplex PCR. The clones in this table, taken by TCRdb from immuneACCESS, are in-frame only. Not every clone is retained; where verified, under half of the shortfall comes from an unresolved V gene, and the cause of the rest is unknown. The sample table contains over 150,000 clones; only one count was recorded for around three quarters of them. The top ten clones comprise 1% of the sample. The sequenced sample consisted of PBMCs. The receptors were gathered from a woman aged 45-65 years in good health and CMV-seropositive.

The chain joins TRBV6-5 to TRBJ2-2; 8 bases are a match to TRBD1. The germline CDR1 and CDR2 sequences are MNHEY and SVGAGI. CDR3 size: 15 residues. V was pared by 5 bases and J by 3 bases, with 5 bases of the junction left unmatched. The CDR3 here is CASSRTGTDTGELFF. DNA of the CDR3: TGTGCCAGCAGTAGGACAGGGACGGACACCGGGGAGCTGTTTTTT.

The J gene is TRBJ2-1, the V gene TRBV30, with TRBD2 matching 7 bases. CDR1 and CDR2 from the germline V gene are GTSNPN and SVGIG (reference sequence). V was clipped by 2 bases and J by 1 base; unmatched bases: 2. CDR3 size: 14 residues. The CDR3 region has the DNA TGTGCCTGGAGTTTCGGGGGGTCCTACAATGAGCAGTTCTTC. Amino acids: CAWSFGGSYNEQFF.

The V call is TRBV19, the J call TRBJ1-3, with D perhaps matching TRBD1 (6 bases). Trimming took off 4 bases at V and 2 bases at J, with 12 bases between the two ends. Germline loops: CDR1 LNHDA, CDR2 SQIVND (reference sequence). This CDR3 comprises 15 residues. CDR3 residues: CASSKKGETGNTIYF. The CDR3 DNA sequence: TGTGCCAGTAGTAAGAAGGGGGAAACTGGAAACACCATATATTTT.

This chain uses TRBV7-9 with TRBJ1-2, with D possibly matching TRBD1 (6 bases). V was trimmed by 4 bases and J by 4 bases, leaving 16 bases between them. This CDR3 comprises 15 residues. Looked up from germline, CDR1 is SEHNR and CDR2 is FQNEAQ (reference sequence). The CDR3 loop is CASSSLRQDPYGYTF. The CDR3 DNA follows: TGTGCCAGCAGCTCTCTCAGACAGGATCCCTATGGCTACACCTTC. Full variable domain (missing parts from reference TRBV7-9 and TRBJ1-2): DTGVSQNPRHKITKRGQNVTFRCDPISEHNRLYWYRQTLGQGPEFLTYFQNEAQLEKSRLLSDRFSAERPKGSFSTLEIQRTEQGDSAMYLCASSSLRQDPYGYTFGSGTRLTVV.

The J gene is TRBJ2-1, the V gene TRBV29-1, with a tentative D call TRBD1 (5 bases). The length of the CDR3 is 13 residues. Germline-derived CDR1 and CDR2 are SQVTM and ANQGSEA. V lost 5 bases to trimming and J lost 6 bases, with 14 bases between them. CDR3 region: CSVRTFPRNEQFF. DNA of the CDR3: TGCAGCGTTCGGACATTCCCCCGCAATGAGCAGTTCTTC.

The V call is TRBV30, the J call TRBJ2-3; D perhaps matches TRBD2 (6 bases). The V gene's germline CDR1 is GTSNPN and CDR2 SVGIG (reference sequence). There are 15 residues in the CDR3. V dropped 0 bases and J dropped 1 base, with 11 bases sitting between them. CDR3 DNA sequence: TGTGCCTGGAGTGTACTGGCTAGCGGCACAGATACGCAGTATTTT. Protein: CAWSVLASGTDTQYF.

The chain couples TRBV19 to TRBJ2-5; 9 bases are a match to TRBD1. The CDR3 is made up of 17 amino acids. Looked up from germline, CDR1 is LNHDA and CDR2 is SQIVND (reference sequence). J lost 5 bases, V lost 5 bases, and 15 bases had no gene match. CDR3 in amino acids: CASSPLTGGLVGETQYF. DNA for the CDR3: TGTGCCAGTAGTCCGTTAACAGGGGGCTTAGTGGGGGAGACCCAGTACTTC.

V is TRBV9 and J is TRBJ1-2; D is perhaps TRBD1 (5 bases). The CDR3 has 15 residues. From germline, CDR1 is SGDLS and CDR2 YYNGEE. Between the trimmed V and J ends, which lost 3 bases and 8 bases, there was a span of 20 bases. In DNA, the CDR3 is TGTGCCAGCAGCGCCTATACGACAGAGCTCTTGGGCTACACCTTC. As protein: CASSAYTTELLGYTF.

This sequence joins TRBV29-1 and TRBJ2-5, with a weak D call TRBD2 (5 bases). Germline CDR1 SQVTM, CDR2 ANQGSEA. CDR3 length equals 13 residues. Trimming removed 4 bases from V and 2 bases from J, with 11 bases in between. CDR3: CSVGERLQETQYF. DNA for the CDR3: TGCAGCGTTGGGGAGCGCTTACAAGAGACCCAGTACTTC.

CDR3 in amino acids: CASSNNEQYF. The CDR3 nucleotides read TGTGCCAGCAGCAACAACGAGCAGTACTTC. The chain carries TRBV21-1 and TRBJ2-7; TRBD1 is taken as the D call from the table, unchecked against the DNA. TRBV21-1 is an annotated pseudogene. The CDR3 extends over 10 amino acids.

The table lists this clone with a few counts. The chain links TRBV15 to TRBJ1-2, with 9 bases aligning to TRBD1. CDR1 LNHNV and CDR2 YYDKDF come from the germline V gene (reference sequence). This CDR3 is built from 15 residues. With V trimmed by 6 bases and J by 6 bases, 11 bases remained unmatched. In nucleotides, the CDR3 is TGTGCCACCAGAGAACAGGGGGCCGGCCCCGATGGCTACACCTTC. This sequence encodes CATREQGAGPDGYTF.

The J gene is TRBJ2-7, the V gene TRBV25-1; 11 bases are a match to TRBD1. CDR1 and CDR2 (germline): MGHDK, SYGVNS. Trimming removed 6 bases from V and 5 bases from J; junction bases left unmatched: 9. The CDR3 is made up of 15 amino acids. DNA for the CDR3: TGTGCCAGCAGCATACCGGGACAGGGGGAGAACGAGCAGTACTTC. Translated: CASSIPGQGENEQYF.

This clone has a single count. The rearrangement uses TRBV19 and TRBJ2-7; D remains unclear. The CDR3 has 13 amino acids. V dropped 3 bases and J dropped 7 bases, with 13 bases sitting between them. Germline CDR1 and CDR2: LNHDA and SQIVND (reference sequence). The CDR3 sequence: CASSINGVREQYF. As DNA, the CDR3 is TGTGCCAGTAGTATCAACGGAGTACGGGAGCAGTACTTC.

A word on this clone: The junction departs from the called germline gene at one end, perhaps through a read error. The chain couples TRBV7-9 to TRBJ2-7, with 9 nucleotides matching TRBD2. The CDR3 loop spans 18 amino acids. In germline, CDR1 is SEHNR, CDR2 FQNEAQ (reference sequence). This CDR3 reads CSSSWTPGTSIGEYEQYF. CDR3 DNA sequence: TGTTCCAGCAGCTGGACCCCCGGGACTAGCATAGGGGAGTACGAGCAGTACTTC.

The chain couples TRBV19 to TRBJ1-2; D gene uncertain. Germline loops: CDR1 LNHDA, CDR2 SQIVND (reference sequence). V lost 4 bases to trimming and J lost 9 bases, with 12 bases between them. The CDR3 consists of 12 residues. The CDR3 region is CASSRREMSYTF. The CDR3 nucleotides read TGTGCCAGTAGTAGGCGGGAAATGAGCTACACCTTC. Drawing the rest from reference TRBV19 and TRBJ1-2, the complete variable domain is DGGITQSPKYLFRKEGQNVTLSCEQNLNHDAMYWYRQDPGQGLRLIYYSQIVNDFQKGDIAEGYSVSREKKESFPLTVTSAQKNPTAFYLCASSRREMSYTFGSGTRLTVV.

The gene calls are TRBV9 and TRBJ2-7; 8 bases map to TRBD2. Losses at the gene ends were 4 bases for V and 0 bases for J; bases not matched to a gene: 6. The CDR3 contains 15 residues. CDR1 and CDR2 from the germline V gene are SGDLS and YYNGEE. CDR3 nucleotides: TGTGCCAGCAGCCATAGCGGGGAGAGCTCCTACGAGCAGTACTTC. This codes for CASSHSGESSYEQYF.

The rearrangement joins TRBV2 to TRBJ1-4; 7 bases align to TRBD1. Per germline, CDR1 SNHLY and CDR2 FYNNEI. Unmatched junction bases numbered 8, after V lost 6 bases and J lost 4 bases. There are 15 residues in the CDR3. CDR3 DNA sequence: TGTGCCAGCAGGGAAACAGGGGAGGATAATGAAAAACTGTTTTTT. This sequence encodes CASRETGEDNEKLFF.

This clone was observed a single time. The chain combines TRBV7-2 with TRBJ2-7, with D perhaps TRBD2 (6 bases). Per germline, CDR1 SGHTA and CDR2 FQGNSA. The CDR3 runs to 14 residues. The V end lost 7 bases, the J end lost 6 bases, and 19 bases lay between the germline ends. Here the CDR3 reads CASTRGGVSGEQYF. The CDR3, as DNA: TGTGCCAGCACCCGAGGAGGGGTGTCCGGCGAGCAGTACTTC.

In its sample, this clone was seen once. The chain joins TRBV11-2 to TRBJ2-3; 9 bases are shared with TRBD2. The J segment lost 3 bases and the V segment lost 1 base, leaving 2 bases of the junction unmatched. Germline values: CDR1 SGHAT, CDR2 FQNNGV. The CDR3 has 15 residues. Here the CDR3 DNA reads TGTGCCAGCAGCTTAGGACTAGCGGAGACAGATACGCAGTATTTT. Its protein is CASSLGLAETDTQYF.